The sequence of this T cell receptor beta chain was determined in a study of beta chain features in type 1 diabetes (dated by TCRdb to the late 2010s). For the study in its entirety: Mean age, gender distribution, total cell number and subset yield did not differ between patients and healthy donors. A total of under 140,000,000 sorted cells were examined across all samples, and the number of cells per subset was strongly correlated with RNA yield. The study compared the TCRB repertoires of sorted circulating CD4+ T cell subsets in recently diagnosed type 1 diabetes patients with those in matched healthy donors. Regulatory and stem cell-like memory subsets were isolated from only 8 patients and about eight healthy donors, whereas naive and central memory subsets came from all 30 or so donors. Overall study outcomes, separate from this receptor: In all four CD4+ subsets, TCRB CDR3 length was moderately but significantly shorter in type 1 diabetes patients. Because the HLA sub-analyses included only small numbers of individuals, any influence of HLA type on TCRB rearrangement was left unresolved. Because cDNA was sequenced instead of genomic DNA, highly expressing activated cells could be over-represented, though the groups showed no difference in activation or CD3 levels. Shorter templates might have been favored by PCR, but patient and control samples were amplified and corrected together, so both groups would have been affected equally by any skew. Naive, central memory and regulatory TCRB repertoires appeared to be more alike among patients than among healthy donors. At VDJ recombination sites, patients with type 1 diabetes made fewer insertions and deleted more nucleotides, a pattern implying thymic rearrangement abnormalities.

From a lookup of the germline V gene, CDR1 and CDR2 are SGHVS and FQNEAQ. From cysteine to phenylalanine, the CDR3 is 16 amino acids long. Of the read, only the CDR3 DNA is kept; its 48 bases are in frame from base 1. V drops 0 bases and J drops 0 bases, leaving 12 bases in between. A single peripheral blood draw of around 120 mL on average was collected from each donor into heparinised tubes. A BD FACSAria II and a panel including CD45RO, CCR7, CD25, CD127, CD95 and CD27 were used to sort naive, central memory, regulatory and stem cell-like memory CD4+ T cells. Every sorted population had a purity above 98%. PBMCs were separated immediately by Lymphoprep density gradient centrifugation and were stained directly, without being cultured. To minimize batch effects, samples were stained and sorted in pairs, one healthy donor with one patient per experiment. All of the isolated RNA was reverse transcribed with the High Capacity cDNA Reverse Transcription Kit, so expressed TCRB transcripts were sequenced. Deep immunoSEQ sequencing was performed on naive, central memory and regulatory T cell samples, with an average of roughly 3.3 million total reads per sample. Sorted cells were lysed in RLT buffer, and RNA was extracted using DNase-treated RNeasy Micro or Mini kits according to cell number. Each cell subset was processed on its own to prevent cross-contamination, while patient and healthy donor samples were processed together. Using the immunoSEQ multiplex PCR, TCRB sequences were amplified from cDNA into 87-bp fragments spanning the CDR3 region. Sequencing of the amplicons was performed on the Illumina HiSeq platform. Per the source publication's procedure: Synthetic template baselines were used to correct PCR bias computationally, reads within Hamming distance 2 were collapsed, and singletons that could not be merged were discarded. Reads were aligned against IMGT so that V, D and J genes, CDR3 length and insertions or deletions at six rearrangement sites could be assigned. Clonotype counts were normalized to sorted cell number within each subset before computing true diversity and Gini coefficients with the tcR R package. The overlap coefficient, calculated on TCRB nucleotide sequences, was used to measure repertoire sharing. As a proxy for the pre-selection repertoire, out-of-frame TCRB sequences from naive cells were analyzed. TCRdb obtained this table from immuneACCESS and retained in-frame rearrangements with V and J assigned. These tables miss some clones; where compared with another copy, unresolved V genes account for less than half of the shortfall, and the remainder is unexplained. The DNA gave D and trimming, while V, J and clone size come from that table. This sample lists about 700,000 clones; 10% to 15% were detected once. The top ten hold around 0.022% of the sample.

Concerning this clone itself: Its antigen remains undetermined. Base quality data are lacking; no much larger clone is found one base away.

Rearrangement joined TRBV7-8 to TRBJ2-7, with the D segment identity uncertain. Input material: naive CD4+ T cells from blood. Reading the label with the study, this specimen's cell subset or site is: true naive CD4+ T cells. This sequence originates from a man aged 18-30 years with type 1 diabetes. The DNA is as follows: TGTGCCAGCAGCTTAGCGCCGTACACAAGCTCCTACGAGCAGTACTTC. It translates as CASSLAPYTSSYEQYF. The full variable domain, with segments outside the CDR3 supplied by the reference TRBV7-8 and TRBJ2-7 proteins, appears as GAGVSQSPRYKVAKRGQDVALRCDPISGHVSLFWYQQALGQGPEFLTYFQNEAQLDKSGLPSDRFFAERPEGSVSTLKIQRTQQEDSAVYLCASSLAPYTSSYEQYFGPGTRLTVT.